These 14 T cell receptor beta chains originate from one sample sequenced in a study of ipilimumab plus nivolumab after autologous stem cell transplantation. The data were produced by immunoSEQ multiplex PCR, yet TCRdb's version contains in-frame clones alone and is incomplete. This table holds some 1,000 clones, roughly four fifths found once. Here the sequenced sample was PBMCs, taken in a trial of ipilimumab plus nivolumab as post-transplant consolidation. The receptor source for this set is a male donor with primary mediastinal lymphoma.

The rearrangement uses TRBV19 and TRBJ2-1, with D possibly TRBD2 on 6 matching bases. V was clipped by 10 bases and J by 3 bases, with 16 bases between them. The CDR3 spans 14 residues. The germline gives CDR1 LNHDA, CDR2 SQIVND (reference sequence). The CDR3 sequence is CATSAGLDYNEQFF. DNA of the CDR3: TGTGCCACCTCAGCGGGCCTGGACTACAATGAGCAGTTCTTC.

The chain's CDR3 is CASLPGLPSYEQYF. For the CDR3, the DNA is TGTGCCAGCTTGCCGGGACTGCCTTCCTACGAGCAGTACTTC. The rearrangement joins TRBV11-2 to TRBJ2-7; tentatively, D is TRBD2 (6 bases). Trimming shortened V by 8 bases and J by 1 base, and 15 bases separated the two germline ends. Germline loops: CDR1 SGHAT, CDR2 FQNNGV. This CDR3 has 14 amino acids.

This clone has a handful of counts. The sample contains more than one DNA sequence encoding this CDR3. The chain is built from TRBV19 and TRBJ1-3; a possible D gene is TRBD1 (6 bases). Trimming removed 5 bases at V and 8 bases at J, with 22 bases between. CDR3 length equals 16 residues. Germline V CDR1 and CDR2: LNHDA, SQIVND (reference sequence). DNA for the CDR3: TGTGCCAGTAGTCCTCCCCCAGTGGGGGCTGGGGACACCATATATTTT. Translated, it gives CASSPPPVGAGDTIYF.

The chain combines TRBV19 with TRBJ1-4; D uncertain. Germline V lookup: CDR1 LNHDA, CDR2 SQIVND (reference sequence). With 1 base removed from V and 3 bases from J, the gap between germline ends came to 9 bases. The length of the CDR3 is 15 residues. The CDR3 region is CASSIGGEANEKLFF. The CDR3 coding sequence is TGTGCCAGTAGTATAGGCGGCGAAGCTAATGAAAAACTGTTTTTT. Full variable domain (rest looked up from reference TRBV19 and TRBJ1-4): DGGITQSPKYLFRKEGQNVTLSCEQNLNHDAMYWYRQDPGQGLRLIYYSQIVNDFQKGDIAEGYSVSREKKESFPLTVTSAQKNPTAFYLCASSIGGEANEKLFFGSGTQLSVL.

The V call is TRBV20-1, the J call TRBJ2-2, with D unclear. This CDR3 region has 11 residues. The germline V gene has CDR1 DFQATT and CDR2 SNEGSKA (reference sequence). Trimming left V 3 bases short and J 4 bases short, with 3 bases between. The CDR3 protein is CSASPTGELFF. The CDR3 nucleotides read TGCAGTGCTAGTCCCACCGGGGAGCTGTTTTTT.

This clone is large by share. V and J are TRBV28 and TRBJ1-5, with 8 bases identical to TRBD1. Trimming cost V 6 bases and J 6 bases; bases outside gene matches: 13. Looked up from germline, CDR1 is MDHEN and CDR2 is SYDVKM. CDR3 length: 16 amino acids. This CDR3 is CASRATGTGFSQPQHF. Here the CDR3 DNA reads TGTGCCAGCAGAGCTACCGGGACAGGTTTTAGTCAGCCCCAGCATTTT.

This chain links TRBV9 with TRBJ2-6, with a weak D call TRBD1 (5 bases). In germline, CDR1 is SGDLS, CDR2 YYNGEE. This CDR3 region has 18 residues. V lost 4 bases to trimming and J lost 2 bases, with 19 bases between them. This chain's CDR3 is CASSRTEYRSTGANVLTF. The CDR3 region has the DNA TGTGCCAGCAGCCGTACTGAATACAGGTCGACTGGGGCCAACGTCCTGACTTTC.

The gene calls are TRBV19 and TRBJ2-3; D might be TRBD2 (5 bases). Trimming stripped 6 bases from V and 5 bases from J, with 18 bases between. The length of the CDR3 is 15 residues. Germline values: CDR1 LNHDA, CDR2 SQIVND (reference sequence). CDR3 DNA: TGTGCCAGTAGCAGACTAAGCGGAGCAGGAGATACGCAGTATTTT. Translation gives CASSRLSGAGDTQYF.

This clone has more than one count but fewer than ten. The CDR3 is CASSRRGRGTDTQYF. CDR3 nucleotides: TGTGCCAGCAGCCGACGCGGGAGGGGCACAGATACGCAGTATTTT. V and J are TRBV28 and TRBJ2-3; TRBD2 aligns across 9 bases. V lost 6 bases, J lost 1 base, and 5 bases stayed unmatched. CDR3 length: 15 residues. Germline V lookup: CDR1 MDHEN, CDR2 SYDVKM.

For this clone: The junction departs from the called germline gene at one end, perhaps through a read error. V gene TRBV5-1 combines with J gene TRBJ2-1, with a possible D match to TRBD1 (6 bases). The germline V gene encodes CDR1 SGHRS and CDR2 YFSETQ. The CDR3 has 12 amino acids. The CDR3 loop reads CASSLGDNEQFF. The DNA for the CDR3 is TGCGCCAGCAGCTTGGGGGACAACGAGCAGTTCTTC.

The chain links TRBV28 to TRBJ2-7, with 9 bases fitting TRBD1. The CDR3 contains 15 residues. V shed 3 bases, J shed 4 bases, and the junction held 7 bases outside the gene matches. The V gene's germline CDR1 is MDHEN and CDR2 SYDVKM. CDR3 sequence: CASSFPDRGEYEQYF. The CDR3 DNA follows: TGTGCCAGCAGTTTCCCCGACAGGGGGGAGTACGAGCAGTACTTC.

This clone showed up just a few times. V and J are TRBV27 and TRBJ2-5; perhaps TRBD2 as D (7 bases). Germline CDR1 reads MNHEY; CDR2 reads SMNVEV (reference sequence). This CDR3 region has 13 residues. V dropped 1 base and J dropped 7 bases, with 10 bases sitting between them. CDR3 nucleotides: TGTGCCAGCAGTTTATATAGGGGGGGGACCCAGTACTTC. Protein sequence: CASSLYRGGTQYF.

This chain links TRBV28 with TRBJ2-3; 10 nucleotides agree with TRBD2. CDR3 length: 16 residues. Germline CDR1 is MDHEN and CDR2 is SYDVKM. J gave up 3 bases and V 4 bases, and 7 bases lay outside the gene matches. The CDR3 bases are TGTGCCAGCAGTTCACCAGCGGGGGGGCCGACAGATACGCAGTATTTT. Protein product: CASSSPAGGPTDTQYF.

This clone is a singleton in its sample. The chain is built from TRBV5-4 and TRBJ1-3; D is ambiguous. The CDR3 length is 16 residues. Germline V lookup: CDR1 SGHNT, CDR2 YYREEE (reference sequence). V was pared by 0 bases and J by 0 bases, with 10 bases between. The CDR3 sequence: CASSLERTISGNTIYF. DNA for the CDR3: TGTGCCAGCAGCTTGGAGCGGACGATCTCTGGAAACACCATATATTTT.